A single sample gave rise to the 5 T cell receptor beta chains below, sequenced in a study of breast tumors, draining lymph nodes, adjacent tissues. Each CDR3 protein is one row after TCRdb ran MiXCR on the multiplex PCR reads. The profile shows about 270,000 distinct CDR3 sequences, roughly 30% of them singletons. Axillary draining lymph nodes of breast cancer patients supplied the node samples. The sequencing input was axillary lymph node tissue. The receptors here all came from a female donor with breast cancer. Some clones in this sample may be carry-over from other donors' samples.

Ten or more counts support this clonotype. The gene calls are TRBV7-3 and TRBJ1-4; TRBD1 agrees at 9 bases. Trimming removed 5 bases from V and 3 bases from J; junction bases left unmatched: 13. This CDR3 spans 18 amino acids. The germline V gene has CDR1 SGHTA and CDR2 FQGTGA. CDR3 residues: CASSHRDRAFWANEKLFF. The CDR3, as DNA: TGTGCCAGCAGCCATCGGGACAGGGCCTTCTGGGCTAATGAAAAACTGTTTTTT.

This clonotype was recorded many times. This CDR3 reads CASSFPSTRTDTQYF. The CDR3 bases are TGTGCCAGCAGCTTTCCCTCGACGAGGACAGATACGCAGTATTTT. This chain links TRBV7-2 with TRBJ2-3; no clear D. Trimming pared 3 bases from V and 3 bases from J, leaving 13 bases between. The germline V gene encodes CDR1 SGHTA and CDR2 FQGNSA. The CDR3 totals 15 residues.

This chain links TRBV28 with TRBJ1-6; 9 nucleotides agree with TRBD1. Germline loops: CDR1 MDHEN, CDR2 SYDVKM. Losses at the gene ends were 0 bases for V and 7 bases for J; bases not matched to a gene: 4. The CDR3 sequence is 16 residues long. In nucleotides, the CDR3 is TGTGCCAGCAGTTTATGGGTCGGACAGGGGAATTCACCCCTCCACTTT. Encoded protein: CASSLWVGQGNSPLHF.

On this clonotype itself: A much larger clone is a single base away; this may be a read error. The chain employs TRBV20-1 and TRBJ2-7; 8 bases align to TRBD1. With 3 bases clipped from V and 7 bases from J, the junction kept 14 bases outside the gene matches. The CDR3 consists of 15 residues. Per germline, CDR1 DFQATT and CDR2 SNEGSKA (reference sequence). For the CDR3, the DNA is TGCAGTGCTAGCCAGACCCGCAGGGGGCCCGGTGAGCAGTACTTC. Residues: CSASQTRRGPGEQYF.

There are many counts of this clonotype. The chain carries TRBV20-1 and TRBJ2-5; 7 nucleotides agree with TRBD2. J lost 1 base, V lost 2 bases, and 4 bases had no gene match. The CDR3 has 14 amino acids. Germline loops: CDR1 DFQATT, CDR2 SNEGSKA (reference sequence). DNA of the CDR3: TGCAGTGCTAGATCGGGGGAGGGCCAAGAGACCCAGTACTTC. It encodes CSARSGEGQETQYF.